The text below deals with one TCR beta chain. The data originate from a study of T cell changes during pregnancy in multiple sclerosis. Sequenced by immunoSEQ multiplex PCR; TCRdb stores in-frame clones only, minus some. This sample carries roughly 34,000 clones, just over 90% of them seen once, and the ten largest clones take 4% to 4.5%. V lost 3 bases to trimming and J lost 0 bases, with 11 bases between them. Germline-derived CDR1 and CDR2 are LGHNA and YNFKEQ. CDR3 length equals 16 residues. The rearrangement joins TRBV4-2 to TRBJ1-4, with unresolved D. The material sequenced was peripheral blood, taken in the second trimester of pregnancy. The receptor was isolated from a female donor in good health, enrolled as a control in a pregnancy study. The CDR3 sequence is CASSQEVAPTNEKLFF. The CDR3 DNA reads TGTGCCAGCAGCCAGGAGGTTGCCCCAACTAATGAAAAACTGTTTTTT.